Listed below are T cell receptor beta chains from one sample, sequenced in a study of blood T cells in healthy people across ages. MiXCR, applied by TCRdb to the 5' RACE reads, yields one record per CDR3 protein. The repertoire holds hundreds of thousands of distinct CDR3 sequences, with roughly 53% as singletons. The sequenced sample was blood. The receptors here all came from a man between 60 and 70 years old in good health. CDR3s include the opening cysteine and the closing phenylalanine or tryptophan. A D gene is named only where the DNA matches it firmly. Rows give clone size only sometimes, using once, few, many, or a class for an expanded clone.

D	V	size	J	DNA	CDR3
-	TRBV27	-	TRBJ2-5	TGTGCCAGCAGTTGGAGGGAATATGGGGGGCAAGAGACCCAGTACTTC	CASSWREYGGQETQYF
-	TRBV6-1	few	TRBJ1-5	TGTGCCAGCAGTGGTGATAATCAGCCCCAGCATTTT	CASSGDNQPQHF
-	TRBV20-1	-	TRBJ1-1	TGCAGTGCTAACAACGCAGGGTGGTGGGCCACTGAAGCTTTCTTT	CSANNAGWWATEAFF
-	TRBV7-9	-	TRBJ1-4	TGTGCCAGCAGCTCTGGACAGCTTAATGAAAAACTGTTTTTT	CASSSGQLNEKLFF
TRBD2	TRBV29-1	-	TRBJ2-5	TGCAGCGTTGAAGGACTAGCGGGGGGCCCCGGGGTTTCCAATGAGCAGTACTTC	CSVEGLAGGPGVSNEQYF
TRBD1	TRBV27	-	TRBJ1-2	TGTGCCAGCAGTTTAGTTCCGCCGGACAGGGCGAACTATGGCTACACCTTC	CASSLVPPDRANYGYTF
-	TRBV5-1	-	TRBJ2-7	TGCGCCAGCAGCTTGGCCGAGGTTGGCGAGCAGTACTTC	CASSLAEVGEQYF
-	TRBV10-3	-	TRBJ2-7	TGTGCCATCAGTGAGTCGTGGGGCAGGCAATCAAGGCCCTACGAGCAGTACTTC	CAISESWGRQSRPYEQYF
-	TRBV20-1	-	TRBJ2-1	TGCAGTGCTTATACCGAACAGGGAGGGCCCTACAATGAGCAGTTCTTC	CSAYTEQGGPYNEQFF
-	TRBV4-2	-	TRBJ2-1	TGTGCCGGCAGCCAAACCGGCCGGGGTAATGAGCAGTTCTTC	CAGSQTGRGNEQFF
-	TRBV6-1	-	TRBJ2-7	TGTGCCAGCAGTGAAGACGGCAGGATCAACGAGCAGTACTTC	CASSEDGRINEQYF
-	TRBV6-5	-	TRBJ2-5	TGTGCCAGCAGTTACTCGACTAGAGGGGAGACCCAGTACTTC	CASSYSTRGETQYF
TRBD1	TRBV11-2	few	TRBJ2-5	TGTGCCAGCAGCTTCGGGACAGCCTCCCAAGAGACCCAGTACTTC	CASSFGTASQETQYF
-	TRBV6-5	-	TRBJ1-2	TGTGCCAGCAGTTACTCGGGAGGGGACAAGAGCTACACCTTC	CASSYSGGDKSYTF
TRBD2	TRBV20-1	-	TRBJ2-5	TGCAGTGCTAGAGTCCCGCTAGCGGGGCAAGAGACCCAGTACTTC	CSARVPLAGQETQYF
TRBD1	TRBV6-5	-	TRBJ1-2	TGTGCCAGCAGTTACTCGCGGACAGGGTACTACACCTTC	CASSYSRTGYYTF
-	TRBV15	-	TRBJ2-5	TGTGCCACCAGCAGAGATAGGACAGAGAGGAATGAGCAGTACTTC	CATSRDRTERNEQYF
-	TRBV6-5	-	TRBJ1-5	TGTGCCAGCAGTTACTCGAATTGGGTAGGGAAGGATCAGCCCCAGCATTTT	CASSYSNWVGKDQPQHF
TRBD2	TRBV20-1	few	TRBJ2-3	TGCAGTGCTAGCCTCGGGACTAGCGGGAAAGATACGCAGTATTTT	CSASLGTSGKDTQYF
-	TRBV11-2	-	TRBJ1-1	TGTGCCAGCAGCTCCCTCAGGATCCAGAACACTGAAGCTTTCTTT	CASSSLRIQNTEAFF
-	TRBV20-1	few	TRBJ2-1	TGCAGTCCCAGGGGGGCAGGGACGAGCTCCTACAATGAGCAGTTCTTC	CSPRGAGTSSYNEQFF
-	TRBV7-2	-	TRBJ1-2	TGTGCCAGCAGCCCCACTCGGGCTGGGAACTATGGCTACACCTTC	CASSPTRAGNYGYTF